The rows below give T cell receptor beta chains drawn from one sample of a study of T-cell memory formation after mild COVID-19. TCRdb passed the 5' RACE reads through MiXCR, listing each CDR3 protein once. This sample has about 270,000 distinct CDR3 sequences, with approximately 19% found just once. The sample taken for sequencing was PBMCs or a T cell subset sorted from them (not recorded which). These receptors originate from a man in his late teens or twenties who had mild COVID-19 (a few samples of this study predate the infection). Cell type and time point are not known. Each CDR3 is given with its conserved first and last residue. The D gene is left open where the match is weak. Not all rows give a size; the values are once, few, many and, for expanded clones, a class.

CDR3 length	V gene	J gene	D gene	clone size	CDR3 DNA	CDR3 protein
16	TRBV9	TRBJ1-6	.	.	TGTGCCAGCAGCGCGAGGCTGGAGGGGTGGAATTCACCCCTCCACTTT	CASSARLEGWNSPLHF
19	TRBV11-2	TRBJ2-1	TRBD2	few	TGTGCCAGCAGCTTAGCCTCCCTAGGACTAGCGGGGGGGTACAATGAGCAGTTCTTC	CASSLASLGLAGGYNEQFF
11	TRBV19	TRBJ2-2	.	.	TGTGCCAGTACTACCCACGGGGAGCTGTTTTTT	CASTTHGELFF
16	TRBV5-4	TRBJ1-5	.	.	TGTGCCAGCAGCCCCTATCCAGGTTCCGATGATCAGCCCCAGCATTTT	CASSPYPGSDDQPQHF
13	TRBV5-1	TRBJ2-1	.	many	TGCGCCAGCAGCTCCGACGGGGGGCCCGTCTGGTTCTTC	CASSSDGGPVWFF
13	TRBV4-1	TRBJ2-2	.	.	TGCGCCAGCAGCCAATGGAACACCGGGGAGCTGTTTTTT	CASSQWNTGELFF
15	TRBV12-3/TRBV12-4	TRBJ2-1	TRBD2	.	TGTGCCAGCAGTGTCGGGGGGTACGCCTACAATGAGCAGTTCTTC	CASSVGGYAYNEQFF
15	TRBV6-5	TRBJ2-5	.	.	TGTGCCAGCAGCCCATGGGATATTCGCCAAGAGACCCAGTACTTC	CASSPWDIRQETQYF
15	TRBV7-9	TRBJ1-1	TRBD1	many	TGTGCCAGCAGCCGTCCCGGGACAGGGCCCGCTGAAGCTTTCTTT	CASSRPGTGPAEAFF
15	TRBV20-1	TRBJ1-6	.	few	TGCAGTGCTAGAGGAAGTCAGGGTACGGTTTCACCCCTCCACTTT	CSARGSQGTVSPLHF
14	TRBV7-7	TRBJ2-3	TRBD2	few	TGTGCCAGCAGCCCGGGGGGGGAATGGGATACGCAGTATTTT	CASSPGGEWDTQYF
15	TRBV5-1	TRBJ2-2	TRBD1	.	TGCGCCAGCAGCCGGGACAGGGGGAGAGACGGGGAGCTGTTTTTT	CASSRDRGRDGELFF
14	TRBV24-1	TRBJ2-7	TRBD1	few	TGTGCCACCAGTGATAAACCCCCTTACAGGGGTAGGATCTTC	CATSDKPPYRGRIF
15	TRBV11-2	TRBJ1-2	.	.	TGTGCCAGCAGCTTGATGGTTACCGTGAACTATGGCTACACCTTC	CASSLMVTVNYGYTF
14	TRBV5-4	TRBJ2-5	.	few	TGTGCCAGCAGCAGGTCTACAGCCGAAGAGACCCAGTACTTC	CASSRSTAEETQYF
15	TRBV5-1	TRBJ1-1	.	few	TGCGCCAGCAGCTGGGGAAAGCGGGTGAACACTGAAGCTTTCTTT	CASSWGKRVNTEAFF
14	TRBV7-8	TRBJ1-6	.	.	TGTGCCAGCAGCTTAACAGGGTACCTTTCACCCCTCCACTTT	CASSLTGYLSPLHF
16	TRBV5-1	TRBJ2-3	.	.	TGCGCCAGCAGCTACTACTTGGGGGCTAGCACAGATACGCAGTATTTT	CASSYYLGASTDTQYF
12	TRBV7-2	TRBJ2-5	.	many	TGTGCCAGCAGCTTAGTAGTAGAGACCCAGTACTTC	CASSLVVETQYF
11	TRBV29-1	TRBJ2-1	.	.	TGCAGCGTTGAAGTGTGGGGCGAGCAGTTCTTC	CSVEVWGEQFF
14	TRBV23-1	TRBJ1-1	.	many	TGCGCCAGCAGTCCGTACACGGGGTTCAGTGAAGCTTTCTTT	CASSPYTGFSEAFF
18	TRBV27	TRBJ2-3	TRBD2	.	TGTGCCCGCAGTTTCCAGCGGGGGGGCCTTGTGAGCACAGATACGCAGTATTTT	CARSFQRGGLVSTDTQYF
11	TRBV25-1	TRBJ2-3	.	few	TGTGCCAGCAGTGGTCCAGATACGCAGTATTTT	CASSGPDTQYF
15	TRBV5-6	TRBJ2-3	.	.	TGTGCCAGCAGCACTGACAGAATTCCCACAGATACGCAGTATTTT	CASSTDRIPTDTQYF
15	TRBV12-3/TRBV12-4	TRBJ2-5	.	.	TGTGCCAGCAGTGGGTTGCCGGACAGTCAAGAGACCCAGTACTTC	CASSGLPDSQETQYF
11	TRBV29-1	TRBJ2-5	.	few	TGCAGCGTTGGCCCCGGGGAGACCCAGTACTTC	CSVGPGETQYF
17	TRBV11-2	TRBJ2-7	.	few	TGTGCCAGCAGCCCAGGCCCACCAGGGTCTCTAACCTACGAGCAGTACTTC	CASSPGPPGSLTYEQYF
13	TRBV6-1	TRBJ2-7	TRBD1	few	TGTGCCAGCCGCGGGACAGGGCACTACGAGCAGTACTTC	CASRGTGHYEQYF
11	TRBV6-6	TRBJ2-7	.	.	TGTGCCAGCAGTTCCAGTGACGAGCAGTACTTC	CASSSSDEQYF
14	TRBV5-1	TRBJ2-5	TRBD1	.	TGCGCCAGCAGCTTGGCCGGGACAGAAGAGACCCAGTACTTC	CASSLAGTEETQYF
11	TRBV6-5	TRBJ1-1	.	few	TGTGCCAGCAGATCGTACACTGAAGCTTTCTTT	CASRSYTEAFF
14	TRBV20-1	TRBJ2-5	TRBD2	few	TGCAGTGCTAGTAGCGGGGGGGCCGGAGAGACCCAGTACTTC	CSASSGGAGETQYF
16	TRBV7-2	TRBJ1-5	TRBD1	few	TGTGCCAGCAGCTTAAATGGCCAGGGGGCCGCTCAGCCCCAGCATTTT	CASSLNGQGAAQPQHF
13	TRBV15	TRBJ2-7	.	.	TGTGCCACCAGCAATCGACAGTCCTACGAGCAGTACTTC	CATSNRQSYEQYF
13	TRBV7-6	TRBJ1-1	TRBD1	.	TGTGCCAGCAGCTTAGCGGGACAGGATGAAGCTTTCTTT	CASSLAGQDEAFF
15	TRBV6-5	TRBJ1-3	.	.	TGTGCCAGCAGTTACTCGAGGGTCTCTGGAAACACCATATATTTT	CASSYSRVSGNTIYF
14	TRBV7-9	TRBJ1-1	TRBD1	.	TGTGCCAGCAGCACCACCGGGACAGGGGCGGAAACTTTCTTT	CASSTTGTGAETFF
15	TRBV15	TRBJ2-5	.	many	TGTGCCACCAGCAGAGGAGGCAGGGGGGACGAGACCCAGTACTTC	CATSRGGRGDETQYF
15	TRBV12-3/TRBV12-4	TRBJ1-1	.	.	TGTGCCAGCAGTTTTCCAGGGTCGGGGAACACTGAAGCTTTCTTT	CASSFPGSGNTEAFF
15	TRBV3-1	TRBJ2-3	.	few	TGTGCCAGCAGCCTTCGAGGAGGGCACACAGATACGCAGTATTTT	CASSLRGGHTDTQYF
15	TRBV7-6	TRBJ2-3	.	.	TGTGCCAGCAGCAAACGGCAGGGGAGGACAGATACGCAGTATTTT	CASSKRQGRTDTQYF
11	TRBV19	TRBJ1-1	.	.	TGTGCCAGTAGTACACGAACTGAAGCTTTCTTT	CASSTRTEAFF
15	TRBV7-6	TRBJ2-1	TRBD1	once	TGTGCCAGCAGCTTGGGACAGAACTCCTACAATGAGCAGTTCTTC	CASSLGQNSYNEQFF